This is a list of T cell receptor beta chains from one sample in a study of T cell responses to AZD1222 COVID-19 vaccine. Libraries were prepared by immunoSEQ multiplex PCR; TCRdb keeps only in-frame clonotypes and omits some of them. The data show approximately 200,000 clones, roughly 94% seen once. The source material was peripheral blood, sampled 28 days after the second dose of the MenACWY control vaccine. Receptors originate from an adult who received the MenACWY meningococcal vaccine as a control. Both conserved end residues are part of each CDR3. The D gene is left open where the match is weak. The size entry is marked missing in some rows and otherwise reads once, few, many or a size class.

v_gene: TRBV19; abundance: -; d_gene: -; j_gene: TRBJ1-5; CDR3aa: CASSMRGYQPQHF; CDR3nt: TGTGCCAGTAGTATGAGGGGTTATCAGCCCCAGCATTTT
v_gene: TRBV7-9; abundance: -; d_gene: -; j_gene: TRBJ1-1; CDR3aa: CASSPGHLNTEAFF; CDR3nt: TGTGCCAGCAGCCCGGGACATTTGAACACTGAAGCTTTCTTT
v_gene: TRBV19; abundance: -; d_gene: TRBD1; j_gene: TRBJ2-7; CDR3aa: CASSGQGESSYEQYF; CDR3nt: TGTGCCAGTAGCGGACAGGGGGAAAGCTCCTACGAGCAGTACTTC
v_gene: TRBV11-2; abundance: -; d_gene: -; j_gene: TRBJ2-2; CDR3aa: CASSLDRAGELFF; CDR3nt: TGTGCCAGCAGCTTAGATAGGGCCGGGGAGCTGTTTTTT
v_gene: TRBV12-3/TRBV12-4; abundance: -; d_gene: -; j_gene: TRBJ1-4; CDR3aa: CASSFGRPEKLFF; CDR3nt: TGTGCCAGCAGTTTCGGTAGACCCGAAAAACTGTTTTTT
v_gene: TRBV11-2; abundance: once; d_gene: -; j_gene: TRBJ1-6; CDR3aa: CASSLNRENSPLHF; CDR3nt: TGTGCCAGCAGCTTAAACAGGGAGAATTCACCCCTCCACTTT
v_gene: TRBV30; abundance: -; d_gene: TRBD1; j_gene: TRBJ2-5; CDR3aa: CAWVYPGQGQETQYF; CDR3nt: TGTGCCTGGGTTTATCCGGGACAGGGGCAAGAGACCCAGTACTTC
v_gene: TRBV27; abundance: -; d_gene: TRBD2; j_gene: TRBJ2-1; CDR3aa: CASSNLAGVYNEQFF; CDR3nt: TGTGCCAGCAGCAATTTAGCGGGGGTCTACAATGAGCAGTTCTTC
v_gene: TRBV6-4; abundance: -; d_gene: -; j_gene: TRBJ2-6; CDR3aa: CASSEFLQGSAGANVLTF; CDR3nt: TGTGCCAGCAGTGAATTTTTGCAGGGTTCCGCTGGGGCCAACGTCCTGACTTTC
v_gene: TRBV2; abundance: -; d_gene: -; j_gene: TRBJ2-5; CDR3aa: CASSREEETQYF; CDR3nt: TGTGCCAGCAGCAGGGAGGAGGAGACCCAGTACTTC
v_gene: TRBV7-9; abundance: few; d_gene: -; j_gene: TRBJ1-6; CDR3aa: CASTGSSYNSPLHF; CDR3nt: TGTGCCAGCACCGGGAGCTCCTATAATTCACCCCTCCACTTT
v_gene: TRBV27; abundance: -; d_gene: -; j_gene: TRBJ2-7; CDR3aa: CASSQGPSYEQYF; CDR3nt: TGTGCCAGCAGCCAGGGACCTTCCTACGAGCAGTACTTC
v_gene: TRBV9; abundance: -; d_gene: -; j_gene: TRBJ2-2; CDR3aa: CASSPGPTGELFF; CDR3nt: TGTGCCAGCAGCCCCGGACCTACCGGGGAGCTGTTTTTT
v_gene: TRBV5-1; abundance: -; d_gene: -; j_gene: TRBJ2-1; CDR3aa: CASSLEAGPYNEQFF; CDR3nt: TGCGCCAGCAGCTTGGAGGCAGGCCCCTACAATGAGCAGTTCTTC
v_gene: TRBV5-1; abundance: -; d_gene: TRBD1; j_gene: TRBJ2-2; CDR3aa: CASSLRDRERANTGELFF; CDR3nt: TGCGCCAGCAGCTTGAGGGACAGGGAGCGCGCGAACACCGGGGAGCTGTTTTTT